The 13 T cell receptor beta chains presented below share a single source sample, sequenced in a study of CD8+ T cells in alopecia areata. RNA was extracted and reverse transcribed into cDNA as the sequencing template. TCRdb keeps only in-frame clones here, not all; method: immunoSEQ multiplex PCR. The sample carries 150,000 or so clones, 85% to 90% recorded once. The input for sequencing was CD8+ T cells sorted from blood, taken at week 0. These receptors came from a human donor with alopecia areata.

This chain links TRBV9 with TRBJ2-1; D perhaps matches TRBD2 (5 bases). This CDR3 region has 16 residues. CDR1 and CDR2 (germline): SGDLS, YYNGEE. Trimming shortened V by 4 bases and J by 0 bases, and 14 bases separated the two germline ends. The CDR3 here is CASSSFQRSSYNEQFF. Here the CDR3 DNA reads TGTGCCAGCAGCTCCTTCCAGCGGAGCTCCTACAATGAGCAGTTCTTC.

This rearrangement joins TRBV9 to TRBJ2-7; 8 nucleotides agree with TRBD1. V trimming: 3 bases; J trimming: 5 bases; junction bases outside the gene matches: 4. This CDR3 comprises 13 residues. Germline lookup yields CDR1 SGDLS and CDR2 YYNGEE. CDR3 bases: TGTGCCAGCAGCGCCCGGACAGGGCACGAGCAGTACTTC. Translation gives CASSARTGHEQYF. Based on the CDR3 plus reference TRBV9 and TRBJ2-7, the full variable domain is DSGVTQTPKHLITATGQRVTLRCSPRSGDLSVYWYQQSLDQGLQFLIQYYNGEERAKGNILERFSAQQFPDLHSELNLSSLELGDSALYFCASSARTGHEQYFGPGTRLTVT.

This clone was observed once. The CDR3 reads CASSLEGEGGYGYTF. DNA for the CDR3: TGTGCCAGCAGCTTAGAAGGTGAGGGCGGATATGGCTACACCTTC. V usage is TRBV13 and J usage is TRBJ1-2; unclear D gene. Per the germline V gene, CDR1 is PRHDT and CDR2 is FYEKMQ (reference sequence). Trimming took 1 base from V and 5 from J, leaving 14 bases between them. There are 15 residues in the CDR3.

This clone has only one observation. CDR3 sequence reads: CARTVDTGATEAFF. CDR3 sequence (DNA): TGTGCCAGAACCGTAGACACCGGAGCCACTGAAGCTTTCTTT. The V and J genes are TRBV6-5 and TRBJ1-1; D is unclear. The germline gives CDR1 MNHEY, CDR2 SVGAGI. The CDR3 sequence is 14 residues long. V dropped 9 bases and J dropped 4 bases, with 18 bases sitting between them.

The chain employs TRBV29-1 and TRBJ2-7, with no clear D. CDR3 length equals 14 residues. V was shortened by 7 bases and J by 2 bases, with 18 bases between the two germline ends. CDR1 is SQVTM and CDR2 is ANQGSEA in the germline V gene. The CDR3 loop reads CSAEVPGTTYEQYF. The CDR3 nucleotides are TGCAGCGCCGAAGTTCCAGGAACCACCTACGAGCAGTACTTC.

CDR3: CASSVETGWSQETQYF. The DNA for the CDR3 is TGTGCCAGCAGTGTGGAGACAGGGTGGTCCCAAGAGACCCAGTACTTC. V is TRBV2 and J is TRBJ2-5; 7 bases fit TRBD1. CDR1 is SNHLY and CDR2 is FYNNEI in the germline V gene. V was pared by 4 bases and J by 1 base, with 9 bases of the junction left unmatched. The CDR3 is 16 amino acids.

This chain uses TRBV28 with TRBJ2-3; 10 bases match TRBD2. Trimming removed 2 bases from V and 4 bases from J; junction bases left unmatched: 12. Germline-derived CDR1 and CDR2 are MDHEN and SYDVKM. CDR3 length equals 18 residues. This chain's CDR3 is CASSLRQLLAGSADTQYF. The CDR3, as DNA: TGTGCCAGCAGTTTACGACAGCTACTAGCGGGAAGCGCAGATACGCAGTATTTT.

CDR3 region: CASSLGQETQYF. CDR3 nucleotide sequence: TGTGCCAGCAGCTTGGGACAAGAGACCCAGTACTTC. The chain is built from TRBV11-3 and TRBJ2-5; unclear D gene. The germline gives CDR1 SGHNT, CDR2 YENEEA. The CDR3 totals 12 residues. V lost 3 bases and J lost 2, with 4 bases in between.

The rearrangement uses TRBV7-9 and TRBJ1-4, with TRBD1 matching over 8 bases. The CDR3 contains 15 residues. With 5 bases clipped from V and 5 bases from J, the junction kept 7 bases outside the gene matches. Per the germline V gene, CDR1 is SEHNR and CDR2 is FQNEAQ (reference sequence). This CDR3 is CASSPLQGENEKLFF. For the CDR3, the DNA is TGTGCCAGCAGCCCTTTACAGGGGGAGAATGAAAAACTGTTTTTT.

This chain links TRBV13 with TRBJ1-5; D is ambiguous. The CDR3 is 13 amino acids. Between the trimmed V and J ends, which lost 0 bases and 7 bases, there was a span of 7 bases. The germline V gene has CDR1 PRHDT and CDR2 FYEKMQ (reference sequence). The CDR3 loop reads CASSLGLGQPQHF. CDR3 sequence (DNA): TGTGCCAGCAGCTTAGGGTTAGGCCAGCCCCAGCATTTT.

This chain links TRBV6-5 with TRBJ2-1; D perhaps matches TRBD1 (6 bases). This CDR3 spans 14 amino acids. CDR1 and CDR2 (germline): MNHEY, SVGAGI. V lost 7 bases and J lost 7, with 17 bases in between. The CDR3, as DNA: TGTGCCAGCAATCGGGAAGGGACACGAAATGAGCAGTTCTTC. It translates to CASNREGTRNEQFF.

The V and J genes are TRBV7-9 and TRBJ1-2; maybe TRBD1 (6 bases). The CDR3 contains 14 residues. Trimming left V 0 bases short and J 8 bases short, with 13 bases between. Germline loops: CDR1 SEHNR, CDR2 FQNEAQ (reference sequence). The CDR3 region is CASSLALPGEGYTF. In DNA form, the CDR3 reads TGTGCCAGCAGCTTAGCGCTCCCAGGGGAAGGCTACACCTTC.

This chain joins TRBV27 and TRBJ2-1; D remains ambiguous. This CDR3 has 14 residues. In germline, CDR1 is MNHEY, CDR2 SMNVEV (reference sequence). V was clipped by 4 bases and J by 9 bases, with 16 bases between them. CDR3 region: CASSYSPGLSEQFF. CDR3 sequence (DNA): TGTGCCAGCAGTTACAGCCCAGGATTGAGTGAGCAGTTCTTC.